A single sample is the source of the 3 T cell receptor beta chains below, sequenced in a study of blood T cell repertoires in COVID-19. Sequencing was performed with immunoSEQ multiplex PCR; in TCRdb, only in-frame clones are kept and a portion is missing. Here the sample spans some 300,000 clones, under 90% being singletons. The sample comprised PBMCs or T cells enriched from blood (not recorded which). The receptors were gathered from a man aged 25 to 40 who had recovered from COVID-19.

Here the CDR3 reads CASSFEGELFF. In nucleotides, the CDR3 is TGTGCCAGCAGTTTTGAGGGGGAACTGTTTTTT. V usage is TRBV12-3 or TRBV12-4 and J usage is TRBJ1-4; possible D gene TRBD1, 6 bases. This CDR3 spans 11 amino acids. Trimming removed 3 bases from V and 12 bases from J, with 8 bases in between.

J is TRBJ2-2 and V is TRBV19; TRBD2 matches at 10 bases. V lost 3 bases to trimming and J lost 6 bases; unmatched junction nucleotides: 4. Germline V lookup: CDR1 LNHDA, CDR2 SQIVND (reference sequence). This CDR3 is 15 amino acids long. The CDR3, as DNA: TGTGCCAGTAGTATGACTAGCGGGCCGGCCGGGGAGCTGTTTTTT. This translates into CASSMTSGPAGELFF.

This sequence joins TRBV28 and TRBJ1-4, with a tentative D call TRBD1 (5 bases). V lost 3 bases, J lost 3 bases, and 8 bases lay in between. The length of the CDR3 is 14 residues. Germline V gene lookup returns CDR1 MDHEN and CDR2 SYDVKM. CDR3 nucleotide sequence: TGTGCCAGCAGTTTCGACAGTTCTAATGAAAAACTGTTTTTT. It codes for CASSFDSSNEKLFF.